Listed below are T cell receptor beta chains from one sample, sequenced in a study of regulatory T cells in long-lasting Graves disease. MiXCR, run by TCRdb on the multiplex PCR reads, gives a single entry per CDR3 protein. The sample records fewer than 500,000 distinct CDR3 sequences, roughly 16% being singletons. These records were also assigned to another study, of T cells in Graves' hyperthyroidism and ophthalmopathy.

Sequencing used peripheral blood mononuclear cells (PBMCs), obtained at new diagnosis, from a patient treated with antithyroid drugs. These receptors came from a man aged 35-49 years with Graves disease. The CDR3 runs from the conserved cysteine through the conserved F or W. The D gene is left open where the match is weak. Clone size is not always given. Where it is, it says once, few, many or a class for expanded clones.

clone size,V gene,D gene,J gene,CDR3 protein,CDR3 DNA
many,TRBV27,-,TRBJ2-7,CASSLSSQTYEQYF,TGTGCCAGCAGTTTATCGTCCCAGACCTACGAGCAGTACTTC
-,TRBV20-1,TRBD2,TRBJ2-1,CSARLTSGRANEQFF,TGCAGTGCCCGCCTGACTAGCGGGAGGGCCAATGAGCAGTTCTTC
-,TRBV6-2/TRBV6-3,-,TRBJ1-5,CASSYSNKGQPQHF,TGTGCCAGCAGTTACTCAAATAAGGGTCAGCCCCAGCATTTT
few,TRBV6-2/TRBV6-3,TRBD2,TRBJ2-7,CASSFGLAEAYEQYF,TGTGCCAGCAGTTTCGGTCTAGCGGAAGCCTACGAGCAGTACTTC
-,TRBV20-1,-,TRBJ2-5,CSASLGVQETQYF,TGCAGTGCTAGTCTGGGGGTCCAAGAGACCCAGTACTTC
few,TRBV7-9,TRBD1,TRBJ1-2,CASSSLEGQGSLNYGYTF,TGTGCCAGCAGCTCCCTTGAAGGACAGGGGAGTTTGAACTATGGCTACACCTTC
many,TRBV5-1,-,TRBJ2-2,CASSRDSPNTGELFF,TGCGCCAGCAGCCGGGACTCCCCAAACACCGGGGAGCTGTTTTTT
-,TRBV27,TRBD2,TRBJ2-1,CASTQTDGRVRDGQFF,TGTGCCAGCACCCAAACCGACGGGAGGGTTAGGGATGGGCAGTTCTTC
-,TRBV28,-,TRBJ1-2,CASSIPGKLYGYTF,TGTGCCAGCAGTATTCCCGGGAAGCTCTATGGCTACACCTTC
many,TRBV20-1,-,TRBJ2-1,CSALILQGREFF,TGCAGTGCCCTAATCCTACAGGGCCGTGAGTTCTTC
-,TRBV6-1,TRBD1,TRBJ2-3,CASSQGANTQYF,TGTGCCAGCAGTCAGGGGGCGAATACGCAGTATTTT
-,TRBV5-4,-,TRBJ2-1,CASSSRDGPYNEQFF,TGTGCCAGCAGCTCCAGGGACGGACCCTACAATGAGCAGTTCTTC
many,TRBV3-1,-,TRBJ2-3,CASSQDRKDTQYF,TGTGCCAGCAGCCAAGATAGAAAAGATACGCAGTATTTT
-,TRBV12-3/TRBV12-4,TRBD2,TRBJ2-1,CASMRAGGRSYNEQFF,TGTGCCAGCATGCGGGCGGGAGGGCGCTCCTACAATGAGCAGTTCTTC
many,TRBV28,-,TRBJ2-5,CASSLSGGPKETQYF,TGTGCCAGCAGTCTCTCCGGGGGGCCGAAAGAGACCCAGTACTTC
-,TRBV7-9,-,TRBJ2-1,CASSLSAGSSYNEQFF,TGTGCCAGCAGCTTATCCGCAGGGAGCTCCTACAATGAGCAGTTCTTC
few,TRBV6-2/TRBV6-3,-,TRBJ2-3,CATTGLDSTDTQYF,TGTGCCACAACCGGACTGGATAGCACAGATACGCAGTATTTT
many,TRBV29-1,TRBD2,TRBJ2-3,CSVDTSGSITDTQYF,TGCAGCGTTGATACCAGCGGGAGTATAACAGATACGCAGTATTTT
many,TRBV30,TRBD2,TRBJ2-7,CASKRSGSSYEQYF,TGTGCCTCAAAGCGGAGCGGGAGTAGCTACGAGCAGTACTTC
-,TRBV3-1,-,TRBJ1-1,CASSQEGLGTEAFF,TGTGCCAGCAGCCAAGAGGGCCTCGGCACTGAAGCTTTCTTT
few,TRBV7-8,-,TRBJ2-2,CASSSVGDTGELFF,TGTGCCAGCAGCTCGGTGGGGGACACCGGGGAGCTGTTTTTT
few,TRBV19,TRBD1,TRBJ2-7,CASRPDRASIYEQYF,TGTGCCAGTAGACCCGACAGGGCCTCCATCTACGAGCAGTACTTC
many,TRBV11-2,-,TRBJ1-2,CASSPTGLGYTF,TGTGCCAGCAGCCCCACGGGACTTGGCTACACCTTC
many,TRBV5-1,-,TRBJ2-3,CASSLDGGNRGVGTQYF,TGCGCCAGCAGCTTGGACGGCGGGAACAGGGGCGTTGGTACGCAGTATTTT
many,TRBV6-1,TRBD1,TRBJ2-3,CASTDRDRGTDTQYF,TGTGCCAGCACAGACCGGGACAGGGGAACAGATACGCAGTATTTT
-,TRBV7-2,TRBD2,TRBJ2-1,CASSLIISGRYNEQFF,TGTGCCAGCAGCTTAATCATTAGCGGGAGATACAATGAGCAGTTCTTC
many,TRBV5-1,-,TRBJ2-1,CASSLVVTTNEQFF,TGCGCCAGCAGCTTGGTCGTGACTACCAATGAGCAGTTCTTC
many,TRBV20-1,-,TRBJ1-5,CSAKPIGGGDNQPQHF,TGCAGTGCTAAACCCATAGGGGGGGGCGACAATCAGCCCCAGCATTTT
many,TRBV25-1,TRBD1,TRBJ2-2,CASSAHPGQRSGVLAGELFF,TGTGCCAGCAGTGCTCATCCGGGACAGCGCTCTGGTGTTCTGGCCGGGGAGCTGTTTTTT
-,TRBV24-1,-,TRBJ2-2,CATSNVGGTGELFF,TGTGCCACCAGTAACGTGGGTGGTACCGGGGAGCTGTTTTTT
many,TRBV12-3/TRBV12-4,TRBD2,TRBJ2-5,CASSSFGGRAIGETQYF,TGTGCCAGCAGTTCGTTTGGGGGGAGGGCCATTGGAGAGACCCAGTACTTC
many,TRBV29-1,-,TRBJ1-1,CSVEEASRLNTEAFF,TGCAGCGTTGAAGAAGCCAGTCGATTGAACACTGAAGCTTTCTTT
few,TRBV30,-,TRBJ2-6,CAWSAVRGSGANVLTF,TGTGCCTGGAGTGCGGTCCGGGGCTCTGGGGCCAACGTCCTGACTTTC
-,TRBV9,TRBD2,TRBJ2-2,CARSQASSGRAANTGELFF,TGTGCCAGAAGCCAAGCTAGCAGCGGGAGGGCAGCGAACACCGGGGAGCTGTTTTTT
many,TRBV3-1,-,TRBJ2-7,CASRPGTVGEQYF,TGTGCCAGCAGGCCCGGGACGGTCGGCGAGCAGTACTTC
-,TRBV27,-,TRBJ2-7,CASSRSGTPSSYEQYF,TGTGCCAGCAGTAGGAGCGGGACACCAAGCTCCTACGAGCAGTACTTC
-,TRBV6-1,TRBD1,TRBJ2-1,CASTTGDPYNEQFF,TGTGCCAGTACTACAGGGGACCCGTACAATGAGCAGTTCTTC
many,TRBV7-9,-,TRBJ2-1,CASSYDRLSSYNEQFF,TGTGCCAGCAGCTACGACAGACTCAGCTCCTACAATGAGCAGTTCTTC
many,TRBV12-3/TRBV12-4,TRBD1,TRBJ2-7,CASSLTGTGHEQYF,TGTGCCAGCAGTTTGACCGGGACAGGGCACGAGCAGTACTTC
many,TRBV2,TRBD2,TRBJ2-5,CASSQSGSQETQYF,TGTGCCAGCAGTCAGAGCGGGAGCCAAGAGACCCAGTACTTC
many,TRBV30,-,TRBJ1-3,CAWRARRSGNTIYF,TGTGCCTGGAGAGCCCGACGCTCTGGAAACACCATATATTTT
few,TRBV30,TRBD1,TRBJ1-5,CAWSGGQGQQPQHF,TGTGCCTGGAGTGGCGGACAGGGGCAACAGCCCCAGCATTTT
many,TRBV28,-,TRBJ2-5,CASSLPRGRGETQYF,TGTGCCAGCAGTCTTCCCCGGGGAAGAGGGGAGACCCAGTACTTC
-,TRBV30,TRBD1,TRBJ2-1,CAWSLRDRVDEQFF,TGTGCCTGGAGTTTAAGGGACAGGGTGGATGAGCAGTTCTTC
many,TRBV6-1,TRBD2,TRBJ2-7,CASVRTSGVPYEQYF,TGTGCCAGCGTCCGGACTAGCGGGGTCCCCTACGAGCAGTACTTC
-,TRBV9,-,TRBJ1-2,CASSAPGRETNYGYTF,TGTGCCAGCAGCGCCCCGGGTCGGGAAACTAACTATGGCTACACCTTC
few,TRBV7-9,-,TRBJ1-1,CASSLLVDTEAFF,TGTGCCAGCAGCTTATTGGTGGACACTGAAGCTTTCTTT
many,TRBV18,TRBD2,TRBJ2-1,CASSPRLAGYNEQFF,TGTGCCAGCAGCCCCAGACTAGCGGGATACAATGAGCAGTTCTTC
many,TRBV28,TRBD1,TRBJ2-7,CASSFPGQGYLQYF,TGTGCCAGCAGTTTCCCGGGACAGGGATATCTTCAGTACTTC
-,TRBV20-1,-,TRBJ2-3,CSAGTTPLGTDTQYF,TGCAGTGCTGGGACCACTCCGTTGGGCACAGATACGCAGTATTTT